The 5 T cell receptor beta chains below all came from one sample that was sequenced in a study of T cells in Graves' hyperthyroidism and ophthalmopathy. Amplified regions were TCR beta CDR3 sequences from RNA transcripts. First-round RT-PCR targeting the TCR CDR3 was performed with the HTBI primer set. MiXCR was run by TCRdb on the multiplex PCR reads, yielding one entry per CDR3 protein. The sample consists of approximately 260,000 distinct CDR3 sequences, about 15% of them appearing once. The sequenced sample consisted of blood. Every receptor here comes from a woman aged 45-65 years with Graves' hyperthyroidism that later progressed to Graves' ophthalmopathy.

This clonotype has a count of ten or more. This chain connects TRBV7-6 to TRBJ2-7; D is unresolved. This CDR3 has 15 residues. Germline V lookup: CDR1 SGHVS, CDR2 FNYEAQ. Trimming took 1 base from V and 5 from J, leaving 15 bases between them. As DNA, the CDR3 is TGTGCCAGCAGCTTAGGACCCGGGCCCTTGCACGAGCAGTACTTC. The encoded protein is CASSLGPGPLHEQYF.

In this sample, this clonotype turned up a few times. The V call is TRBV6-4, the J call TRBJ2-5; weak D call: TRBD1 (7 bases). The CDR3 is 16 amino acids. Germline assignment: CDR1 MRHNA and CDR2 SNTAGT. Trimming removed 8 bases at V and 2 bases at J, with 21 bases between. The CDR3 reads CASPPGVQGYQETQYF. CDR3 DNA sequence: TGTGCCAGCCCCCCGGGGGTACAGGGGTATCAAGAGACCCAGTACTTC.

This clonotype occurred many times. The genes are TRBV5-1 and TRBJ1-1; the D is unclear. The CDR3 is made up of 14 amino acids. CDR1 is SGHRS and CDR2 is YFSETQ in the germline V gene. V was shortened by 0 bases and J by 4 bases, with 10 bases between the two germline ends. CDR3 coding DNA: TGCGCCAGCAGCTTGGACAATGCCGGCACTGAAGCTTTCTTT. Protein: CASSLDNAGTEAFF.

At least ten counts were recorded for this clonotype. The V and J genes are TRBV2 and TRBJ2-7; possible D gene TRBD1, 5 bases. This CDR3 contains 15 residues. Trimming took 2 bases from V and 0 from J, leaving 11 bases between them. The V gene's germline CDR1 is SNHLY and CDR2 FYNNEI. The CDR3 reads CASSERNRGSYEQYF. For the CDR3, the DNA is TGTGCCAGCAGTGAAAGGAATAGGGGCTCCTACGAGCAGTACTTC.

The chain links TRBV19 to TRBJ2-7; no definite D call. The ends were cut back, 5 bases at V and 3 bases at J, with 17 bases in the middle. This CDR3 has 15 amino acids. CDR1 is LNHDA, CDR2 SQIVND, per germline (reference sequence). DNA of the CDR3: TGTGCCAGTAGTCCAACTAAGGCACAGTTCTACGAGCAGTACTTC. Its translation: CASSPTKAQFYEQYF.